These 9 T cell receptor beta chains originate from one sample sequenced in a study of vaccination effects on CD4 cells after COVID-19. Sequencing used immunoSEQ multiplex PCR; TCRdb keeps in-frame clones, though not all of them. The sample has 14,000 or so clones; over 60% are singletons. What these receptors recognize is not known. Sequencing followed a ViraFEST assay step that expanded antigen-specific CD4+ T cells with viral peptide pools. The culture ran for about 11 days, and then CD4+ T cells were isolated. Convalescent patients had PCR-confirmed SARS-CoV-2 infection between March and December 2020. Participants received two doses of either the BNT162b2 or mRNA-1273 vaccine. Here the sequenced sample was CD4+ T cells from PBMCs cultured with HCoV-NL63 spike peptides, taken after COVID-19 vaccination. The receptors were sampled from a human donor who had a prior SARS-CoV-2 infection.

The chain couples TRBV29-1 to TRBJ2-3, with D perhaps matching TRBD2 (5 bases). CDR1 and CDR2 from the germline V gene are SQVTM and ANQGSEA. Trimming shortened V by 1 base and J by 2 bases, and 16 bases separated the two germline ends. The CDR3 loop spans 16 amino acids. CDR3 DNA: TGCAGCGTTGAAGGGGGTCGAGGGATTGCCACAGATACGCAGTATTTT. This encodes CSVEGGRGIATDTQYF.

The rearrangement joins TRBV5-3 to TRBJ2-1; no definite D call. TRBV5-3 is an ORF for which the function is uncertain. Trimming removed 7 bases from V and 10 bases from J, with 24 bases in between. This CDR3 is built from 15 residues. This CDR3 is CARLLLWDVRSEQFF. As DNA, the CDR3 is TGTGCCAGATTATTATTGTGGGATGTTCGCTCCGAGCAGTTCTTC.

The rearrangement joins TRBV27 to TRBJ1-2, with TRBD1 as a possible D gene (6 bases). With 3 bases removed from V and 0 bases from J, the gap between germline ends came to 11 bases. Germline loops: CDR1 MNHEY, CDR2 SMNVEV (reference sequence). This CDR3 contains 15 residues. The CDR3 loop is CASSFLRGANYGYTF. CDR3 nucleotide sequence: TGTGCCAGCAGTTTCCTCAGGGGAGCTAACTATGGCTACACCTTC.

The genes are TRBV5-5 and TRBJ2-1; TRBD2 matches 10 bases. The trim removed 1 base at V and 15 bases at J, leaving 13 bases unmatched. Looked up from germline, CDR1 is SGHKS and CDR2 is YYEKEE (reference sequence). The length of the CDR3 is 15 residues. The CDR3 sequence is CASSLSASGGLSRFF. The CDR3 nucleotides are TGTGCCAGCAGCTTGTCCGCTAGCGGGGGTTTAAGTAGGTTCTTC.

This chain links TRBV29-1 with TRBJ2-3; 10 bases fit TRBD2. The CDR3 sequence is 14 residues long. With V trimmed by 5 bases and J by 1 base, 3 bases remained unmatched. Germline CDR1 reads SQVTM; CDR2 reads ANQGSEA. CDR3 nucleotides: TGCAGCGTTTCCCTAGCGGGGGGCACAGATACGCAGTATTTT. It translates to CSVSLAGGTDTQYF.

This chain links TRBV6-5 with TRBJ2-7; 9 bases map to TRBD2. V gave up 5 bases and J gave up 4 bases; unmatched junction bases: 6. Germline CDR1 and CDR2: MNHEY and SVGAGI. The CDR3 is 14 residues long. CDR3: CASSIAGANYEQYF. CDR3 coding DNA: TGTGCCAGCAGTATAGCGGGAGCGAATTACGAGCAGTACTTC.

V usage is TRBV11-3 and J usage is TRBJ2-3; 11 nucleotides line up with TRBD1. The germline gives CDR1 SGHNT, CDR2 YENEEA. V gave up 4 bases and J gave up 5 bases; unmatched junction bases: 11. This CDR3 spans 17 amino acids. The CDR3 sequence: CASSSPAGTGGQDTQYF. CDR3 nucleotide sequence: TGTGCCAGCAGCTCCCCCGCCGGGACAGGGGGTCAAGATACGCAGTATTTT.

J is TRBJ2-3 and V is TRBV9; D call uncertain. CDR3 length: 16 amino acids. The V end was cut by 1 base, the J end by 4 bases, with 16 bases between. CDR1 SGDLS and CDR2 YYNGEE come from the germline V gene. CDR3 nucleotides: TGTGCCAGCAGCGTATTAATCTATCCCTCACCAGATACGCAGTATTTT. Protein sequence: CASSVLIYPSPDTQYF.

This clone turned up a few times. The V call is TRBV6-1, the J call TRBJ1-5, with D possibly being TRBD1 (5 bases). CDR1 is MNHNS, CDR2 SASEGT, per germline. This CDR3 is 14 amino acids long. V dropped 1 base and J dropped 5 bases, with 9 bases sitting between them. The CDR3 DNA sequence: TGTGCCAGCAGTGAAGGGACAAGTTATCAGCCCCAGCATTTT. Protein product: CASSEGTSYQPQHF.